The 10 T cell receptor beta chains in this list originate from one sample, sequenced in a study of cytomegalovirus exposure and HLA in healthy donors. The protocol was immunoSEQ multiplex PCR, while the TCRdb copy is restricted to in-frame clones and leaves out a portion. The sample consists of about 76,000 clones, approximately 94% of them appearing once. The sequenced material came from PBMCs. The origin of the receptors is a young woman in good health and CMV-seropositive.

The chain links TRBV5-1 to TRBJ2-3; possible D gene TRBD1, 6 bases. Germline-derived CDR1 and CDR2 are SGHRS and YFSETQ. The CDR3 has 16 residues. V shed 1 base and J shed 5 bases, with 17 bases lying between them. The CDR3 reads CASSLRRDTGRDTQYF. The CDR3 DNA follows: TGCGCCAGCAGCTTGCGCCGGGACACTGGACGAGATACGCAGTATTTT.

This clone came up once. One end of the junction fails to match germline, which may point to a read error. This chain uses TRBV5-6 with TRBJ1-4; 9 bases match TRBD1. The germline CDR1 and CDR2 sequences are SGHDT and YYEEEE. The CDR3 runs 14 residues. The DNA of the CDR3 is TGTGCCAGCAGCTTGCGTCTGTGGACAGGGGAGGCCCCTTTT. This gives the protein CASSLRLWTGEAPF.

The rearrangement links TRBV10-3 to TRBJ2-3, with 11 bases aligning to TRBD2. Germline CDR1 and CDR2: ENHRY and SYGVKD. This CDR3 has 16 residues. V lost 3 bases to trimming and J lost 1 base; unmatched junction nucleotides: 3. CDR3 residues: CAISDTSGGRTDTQYF. CDR3 bases: TGTGCCATCAGTGATACTAGCGGGGGCCGCACAGATACGCAGTATTTT.

The chain combines TRBV7-9 with TRBJ1-1; no firm D call. The CDR3 totals 14 residues. The germline V and J ends were trimmed by 3 bases and 5 bases, with 13 bases remaining between them. Germline-derived CDR1 and CDR2 are SEHNR and FQNEAQ (reference sequence). The CDR3 loop reads CASSLNPGGTEAFF. The DNA for the CDR3 is TGTGCCAGCAGCTTGAACCCAGGAGGAACTGAAGCTTTCTTT.

The gene calls are TRBV25-1 and TRBJ1-5; D is uncertain. Between the trimmed V and J ends, which lost 0 bases and 5 bases, there was a span of 8 bases. The germline V gene encodes CDR1 MGHDK and CDR2 SYGVNS. The CDR3 runs to 14 residues. The CDR3 coding sequence is TGTGCCAGCAGTGAATACGGGTCAGATCAGCCCCAGCATTTT. This translates into CASSEYGSDQPQHF.

This rearrangement joins TRBV9 to TRBJ2-1, with D possibly TRBD2 on 5 matching bases. The ends were cut back, 2 bases at V and 5 bases at J, with 8 bases in the middle. This CDR3 region has 13 residues. The germline CDR1 and CDR2 sequences are SGDLS and YYNGEE. Here the CDR3 reads CASSVGNDNEQFF. The CDR3 nucleotides read TGTGCCAGCAGCGTCGGGAACGACAATGAGCAGTTCTTC.

This chain uses TRBV15 with TRBJ2-1, with D maybe TRBD1 (6 bases). This CDR3 has 18 amino acids. Germline lookup yields CDR1 LNHNV and CDR2 YYDKDF (reference sequence). The germline V and J ends were trimmed by 0 bases and 0 bases, with 15 bases remaining between them. CDR3 nucleotides: TGTGCCACCAGCAGAGATCTCCCAGGGGCGGGCTCCTACAATGAGCAGTTCTTC. This sequence encodes CATSRDLPGAGSYNEQFF.

V and J are TRBV14 and TRBJ2-3; weak D call: TRBD1 (5 bases). The CDR3 is 16 residues long. The germline gives CDR1 SGHDN, CDR2 FVKESK. Trimming took 1 base from V and 2 from J, leaving 13 bases between them. The CDR3 DNA is TGTGCCAGCAGCCAAGGGGTGGGGCGGATCACAGATACGCAGTATTTT. Residues: CASSQGVGRITDTQYF.

The V call is TRBV7-9, the J call TRBJ2-2; possible D gene TRBD2, 6 bases. Per germline, CDR1 SEHNR and CDR2 FQNEAQ (reference sequence). V lost 2 bases and J lost 5, with 12 bases in between. The CDR3 has 15 residues. The DNA of the CDR3 is TGTGCCAGCAGCTTATCTGCCGGGAGAACCGGGGAGCTGTTTTTT. Its protein is CASSLSAGRTGELFF.

This chain links TRBV6-4 with TRBJ1-3; no reliable D call. Germline V CDR1 and CDR2: MRHNA, SNTAGT. This CDR3 comprises 15 residues. With 6 bases removed from V and 0 bases from J, the gap between germline ends came to 12 bases. The CDR3 region is CASRGEQNSGNTIYF. The CDR3 nucleotides read TGTGCCAGCAGGGGAGAACAGAACTCTGGAAACACCATATATTTT.